This T cell receptor beta chain was sequenced in a study of shared clonotypes between healthy human individuals. It was approximately 0.2 ug DNA, 30,000 or so T cell genomes, that sorted-subset replicate PCRs used. Under the authors' procedure: Junction-only immunoSEQ data arrived without quality scores, meaning filtering differed. Repertoires were generated with immunoSEQ multiplex PCR, while TCRdb's copy carries only in-frame clones and drops some. D and trimming were read from the DNA, whereas the V and J calls and clone size are those reported in that table. The sample comprises 2 million to 2.5 million clones, over 85% of which are singletons, and 0.36% rests with the top ten. This clone was seen just once. The CDR3 extends over 17 amino acids. V was shortened by 5 bases and J by 6 bases, with 22 bases between the two germline ends. Germline CDR1 and CDR2: MDHEN and SYDVKM.

The clonotype originates from a man between 18 and 29 years old in good health. Some clones in this sample may be carry-over from other donors' samples. What was sequenced was naive CD4+ T cells from PBMCs. Described subset: CD45RA+ positively selected. The chain is built from TRBV28 and TRBJ1-4, with a possible D match to TRBD1 (5 bases). For the CDR3, the DNA is TGTGCCAGCAGTGGAGGCAGGGATTCCCGACCGGATGAAAAACTGTTTTTT. As protein: CASSGGRDSRPDEKLFF.